Listed here are 22 T cell receptor beta chains from one sample, sequenced in a study of cytomegalovirus exposure and HLA in healthy donors. PCR used 60 Vbeta primers and 13 Jbeta primers. Sequencing was performed with immunoSEQ multiplex PCR; in TCRdb, only in-frame clones are kept and a portion is missing. Of 90,000 to 140,000 clones listed, roughly 12% are singletons. The source material was PBMCs. All receptors come from a man in his forties or fifties in good health and CMV-seropositive.

This clone was recorded a few times. The V call is TRBV13, the J call TRBJ2-1; D gene unclear. CDR1 is PRHDT and CDR2 is FYEKMQ in the germline V gene (reference sequence). The CDR3 consists of 11 residues. Trimming stripped 2 bases from V and 6 bases from J, with 2 bases between. CDR3 amino acids: CASSLLNEQFF. In nucleotides, the CDR3 is TGTGCCAGCAGCTTACTCAATGAGCAGTTCTTC.

This clone was recorded a few times. The V call is TRBV27, the J call TRBJ2-3; 7 bases map to TRBD2. The J segment lost 7 bases and the V segment lost 7 bases, leaving 8 bases of the junction unmatched. The CDR3 covers 13 residues. Germline V gene data show CDR1 as MNHEY and CDR2 as SMNVEV (reference sequence). CDR3 in DNA: TGTGCCAGCACCGGGACTACCGCAAATACGCAGTATTTT. Its protein product is CASTGTTANTQYF.

The J gene is TRBJ2-7, the V gene TRBV4-1; 16 bases agree with TRBD2. The germline V gene has CDR1 MGHRA and CDR2 YSYEKL. V was pared by 0 bases and J by 0 bases, with 2 bases of the junction left unmatched. This CDR3 region has 18 residues. The CDR3 region is CASSQEGLAGGPSYEQYF. Here the CDR3 DNA reads TGCGCCAGCAGCCAAGAGGGACTAGCGGGAGGGCCCTCCTACGAGCAGTACTTC.

The genes are TRBV5-5 and TRBJ2-1, with D tentatively TRBD2 (6 bases). Germline lookup yields CDR1 SGHKS and CDR2 YYEKEE (reference sequence). V dropped 4 bases and J dropped 4 bases, with 18 bases sitting between them. This CDR3 comprises 16 residues. CDR3 region: CASSPWGEAAYNEQFF. CDR3 DNA: TGTGCCAGCAGCCCGTGGGGGGAGGCCGCATACAATGAGCAGTTCTTC.

In its sample, this clone was seen a few times. This chain joins TRBV7-2 and TRBJ1-4; 11 bases fit TRBD1. CDR1 SGHTA and CDR2 FQGNSA come from the germline V gene. With V trimmed by 5 bases and J by 11 bases, 10 bases remained unmatched. This CDR3 region has 15 residues. The CDR3 DNA reads TGTGCCAGCAGCCTCAGGACAGGGGGCACAGAGAAACTGTTTTTT. This sequence encodes CASSLRTGGTEKLFF. The variable domain in full, with the rest retrieved from reference TRBV7-2 and TRBJ1-4, is GAGVSQSPSNKVTEKGKDVELRCDPISGHTALYWYRQSLGQGLEFLIYFQGNSAPDKSGLPSDRFSAERTGGSVSTLTIQRTQQEDSAVYLCASSLRTGGTEKLFFGSGTQLSVL.

The rearrangement joins TRBV6-5 to TRBJ2-7, with a possible D match to TRBD1 (5 bases). The V end lost 2 bases, the J end lost 1 base, and 12 bases lay between the germline ends. In germline, CDR1 is MNHEY, CDR2 SVGAGI. The CDR3 totals 15 residues. CDR3 nucleotides: TGTGCCAGCAGTTACACCCTGGACAAGTCCTACGAGCAGTACTTC. It yields the protein CASSYTLDKSYEQYF.

This clone was seen more than once but under ten times. This chain links TRBV6-6 with TRBJ2-1, with a tentative D call TRBD2 (6 bases). Trimming removed 3 bases at V and 4 bases at J, with 7 bases between. Germline values: CDR1 MNHNY, CDR2 SVGAGI (reference sequence). The CDR3 covers 13 residues. This CDR3 is CASSYRGYNEQFF. In DNA, the CDR3 is TGTGCCAGCAGTTATCGGGGGTACAATGAGCAGTTCTTC.

This clone was observed once. The CDR3 protein is CASSLSGRGLGNYGYTF. CDR3 coding DNA: TGTGCCAGCAGTTTATCCGGCAGGGGGCTGGGGAACTATGGCTACACCTTC. The chain couples TRBV27 to TRBJ1-2, with 8 bases identical to TRBD1. CDR1 and CDR2 from the germline V gene are MNHEY and SMNVEV (reference sequence). The CDR3 is 17 amino acids. J lost 2 bases, V lost 0 bases, and 8 bases had no gene match.

The rearrangement joins TRBV10-3 to TRBJ2-2, with 8 bases that match TRBD2. CDR1 is ENHRY and CDR2 is SYGVKD in the germline V gene. This CDR3 spans 15 amino acids. The V gene end was trimmed by 6 bases and the J gene end by 1 base; junction bases not matched to a gene: 4. CDR3 in DNA: TGTGCCATCAGCCAAAGCGGGGGGAACACCGGGGAGCTGTTTTTT. This sequence encodes CAISQSGGNTGELFF.

By frequency in the sample, this clone is medium-sized. The CDR3 DNA sequence: TGTGCCAGCATCCTAGACAGGGTAGGCTACAATGAGCAGTTCTTC. Its protein is CASILDRVGYNEQFF. V usage is TRBV5-6 and J usage is TRBJ2-1, with TRBD1 matching 7 bases. The V gene end was trimmed by 6 bases and the J gene end by 3 bases; junction bases not matched to a gene: 9. This CDR3 is 15 amino acids long. The germline gives CDR1 SGHDT, CDR2 YYEEEE.

This clone was seen a few times. The DNA is left out, because the CDR3 cannot be placed on it with certainty; the CDR3 is given as TCRdb lists it. V is TRBV5-1 and J is TRBJ2-7; the table's TRBD1 call for D was not verified on the DNA. The germline V gene encodes CDR1 SGHRS and CDR2 YFSETQ. The CDR3 numbers 15 amino acids, ends counted. CDR3 in amino acids: CASRFGPGTDVEKYF.

The chain couples TRBV30 to TRBJ2-7; 9 nucleotides line up with TRBD2. From germline, CDR1 is GTSNPN and CDR2 SVGIG (reference sequence). The CDR3 has 16 residues. With V trimmed by 3 bases and J by 4 bases, 13 bases remained unmatched. The CDR3 region is CAWSTGPSGRLYEQYF. In DNA, the CDR3 is TGTGCCTGGAGCACCGGCCCGAGCGGGAGGTTGTACGAGCAGTACTTC.

The chain couples TRBV11-2 to TRBJ2-1; a possible D gene is TRBD2 (5 bases). Deletions cut 1 base from V and 9 bases from J, with 10 bases between. The CDR3 spans 13 residues. Germline V gene data show CDR1 as SGHAT and CDR2 as FQNNGV. The CDR3 is CASSLGTVSEQFF. CDR3 sequence (DNA): TGTGCCAGCAGCTTAGGGACTGTGAGTGAGCAGTTCTTC.

The sample holds a few counts of this clone. This chain connects TRBV5-4 to TRBJ2-7; 9 bases match TRBD1. J was trimmed by 9 bases and V by 0 bases; bases with no gene match: 7. The CDR3 sequence is 14 residues long. Germline-derived CDR1 and CDR2 are SGHNT and YYREEE (reference sequence). The CDR3 DNA is TGTGCCAGCAGCTTGGATTGGACAGGGGACGGGCAGTACTTC. This translates into CASSLDWTGDGQYF.

The chain is built from TRBV6-5 and TRBJ2-2; D is perhaps TRBD1 (6 bases). The length of the CDR3 is 15 residues. Germline-derived CDR1 and CDR2 are MNHEY and SVGAGI. V gave up 8 bases and J gave up 0 bases, with 13 bases separating them. The CDR3 region has the DNA TGTGCCAGCGGCCTACAGGGACCGAACACCGGGGAGCTGTTTTTT. The encoded protein is CASGLQGPNTGELFF.

V gene TRBV19 combines with J gene TRBJ1-1, with D unresolved. This CDR3 is 12 amino acids long. CDR1 and CDR2 (germline): LNHDA, SQIVND (reference sequence). V dropped 10 bases and J dropped 1 base, with 10 bases sitting between them. The CDR3: CATGLQNTEAFF. The DNA of the CDR3 is TGTGCCACTGGGCTTCAGAACACTGAAGCTTTCTTT.

Only a few counts were recorded for this clone. The chain couples TRBV29-1 to TRBJ1-2; possibly TRBD1 for D (6 bases). Per germline, CDR1 SQVTM and CDR2 ANQGSEA. The V and J ends lost 1 base and 7 bases respectively, with 7 bases between them. This CDR3 is 11 amino acids long. CDR3 nucleotide sequence: TGCAGCGTTGAAGGGGGGCCTGGCTACACCTTC. It translates to CSVEGGPGYTF.

In its sample, this clone was seen a few times. The chain links TRBV28 to TRBJ2-1; 11 nucleotides line up with TRBD2. The ends lost 1 base at V and 0 bases at J; junction bases unmatched: 5. From germline, CDR1 is MDHEN and CDR2 SYDVKM. CDR3 size: 18 residues. In DNA form, the CDR3 reads TGTGCCAGCAGTTTATTTCCTAGCGGGAGGAGCTCCTACAATGAGCAGTTCTTC. Its translation: CASSLFPSGRSSYNEQFF.

This clone was detected a few times. This chain uses TRBV13 with TRBJ2-2, with 8 positions matching TRBD1. In germline, CDR1 is PRHDT, CDR2 FYEKMQ (reference sequence). Trimming at V came to 5 bases and at J to 1 base, leaving 6 bases not matched to a gene. CDR3 length equals 16 residues. The CDR3 is CASSKKTGENTGELFF. In DNA form, the CDR3 reads TGTGCCAGCAGCAAGAAGACAGGGGAGAACACCGGGGAGCTGTTTTTT.

This clone was seen a handful of times. The chain combines TRBV18 with TRBJ1-1; D gene unclear. The CDR3 covers 15 residues. Germline CDR1 reads KGHSH; CDR2 reads LQKENI. Deletions cut 1 base from V and 3 bases from J, with 12 bases between. DNA of the CDR3: TGTGCCAGCTCACCACGGCGGTCGGTAGACACTGAAGCTTTCTTT. The encoded protein is CASSPRRSVDTEAFF.

J is TRBJ2-1 and V is TRBV25-1; 11 bases fit TRBD2. The CDR3 loop spans 15 amino acids. Germline CDR1 reads MGHDK; CDR2 reads SYGVNS. With 6 bases clipped from V and 7 bases from J, the junction kept 8 bases outside the gene matches. The chain's CDR3 is CASSLGLAVRNEQFF. CDR3 in DNA: TGTGCCAGCAGCCTGGGACTAGCGGTGCGAAATGAGCAGTTCTTC.

This clone showed up just a few times. The chain uses TRBV28 and TRBJ2-1, with TRBD2 matching over 11 bases. CDR3 size: 14 residues. Looked up from germline, CDR1 is MDHEN and CDR2 is SYDVKM. The trim removed 8 bases at V and 4 bases at J, leaving 4 bases unmatched. CDR3 in amino acids: CASAGTSGYNEQFF. In DNA form, the CDR3 reads TGTGCCAGCGCCGGGACTAGCGGTTACAATGAGCAGTTCTTC.